This section outlines one T cell receptor (beta chain) sequence together with its context. Its antigen is still unknown. The sample comes from a study of T cell responses to AZD1222 COVID-19 vaccine. Regarding the study as a whole: Only a handful of people who got AZD1222 tested seropositive at baseline. The sample set comprised mostly white British donors with more females, and clonal diversity was possibly underestimated. Regions left unmutated in variants are reportedly the target of nearly half of spike-specific TCRs.

Method: immunoSEQ multiplex PCR; TCRdb's copy keeps in-frame clones and lacks some. The top ten hold around 1.6% of the sample, which has around 130,000 clones, around 87% seen once. This CDR3 is 15 amino acids long. Germline-derived CDR1 and CDR2 are SGHTA and FQGNSA. V gave up 5 bases and J gave up 2 bases, with 14 bases separating them. V usage is TRBV7-2 and J usage is TRBJ2-3; D gene ambiguous. The sample in question was peripheral blood, obtained on day 0 of AZD1222 vaccination. This TCR came from an adult in good health. CDR3 residues: CASSPGNHLTDTQYF. The CDR3 DNA reads as TGTGCCAGCAGCCCTGGAAACCACCTCACAGATACGCAGTATTTT.